The 12 T cell receptor beta chains below were found in one sample sequenced in a study of shared clonotypes between healthy human individuals. Sequencing was performed with immunoSEQ multiplex PCR; in TCRdb, only in-frame clones are kept and a portion is missing. There are around 2.5 million clones in the sample; roughly 93% occur only once, and about 0.39% lies in the top ten. Sequencing was carried out using naive CD4+ T cells from PBMCs. Subset noted: CD45RA+ positively selected. The receptor set was obtained from a man aged 18 to 30 in good health. Some clones in this sample may be carry-over from other donors' samples.

The chain carries TRBV28 and TRBJ1-5, with 12 bases aligning to TRBD1. There are 15 residues in the CDR3. V shed 6 bases and J 7 bases; nucleotides not matched to a gene: 7. Germline CDR1 and CDR2: MDHEN and SYDVKM. CDR3 nucleotide sequence: TGTGCCAGCAGCCGGGACAGGGGGCTCGAACAGCCCCAGCATTTT. Amino acid sequence: CASSRDRGLEQPQHF.

The rearrangement links TRBV9 to TRBJ1-2; 7 bases fit TRBD1. The CDR3 consists of 15 residues. V shed 4 bases and J 8 bases; nucleotides not matched to a gene: 14. In germline, CDR1 is SGDLS, CDR2 YYNGEE. The CDR3 bases are TGTGCCAGCAGCTCCGTGGGACGCCCAGGGGGGGGCTACACCTTC. It translates to CASSSVGRPGGGYTF.

The chain has TRBV19 and TRBJ2-2; TRBD2 is a possible D gene (6 bases). The V and J ends lost 3 bases and 7 bases respectively, with 18 bases between them. The CDR3 consists of 16 residues. Germline V gene sequence: CDR1 LNHDA, CDR2 SQIVND (reference sequence). CDR3 loop: CASSIRGSGSGGELFF. The DNA of the CDR3 is TGTGCCAGTAGTATTCGGGGGTCGGGCTCTGGCGGGGAGCTGTTTTTT.

The chain joins TRBV10-3 to TRBJ2-7; 8 nucleotides align to TRBD1. Per the germline V gene, CDR1 is ENHRY and CDR2 is SYGVKD. Trimming removed 8 bases from V and 4 bases from J; junction bases left unmatched: 4. This CDR3 contains 12 residues. The CDR3 DNA reads TGTGCCATCGACAGGGGAAAATACGAGCAGTACTTC. Residues: CAIDRGKYEQYF.

CDR3 DNA sequence: TGTGCCGCGACTAGCGGGGCAGATACGCAGTATTTT. Residues: CAATSGADTQYF. The chain carries TRBV7-2 and TRBJ2-3, with 11 bases matching TRBD2. The CDR3 extends over 12 amino acids. CDR1 is SGHTA and CDR2 is FQGNSA in the germline V gene. Trimming cost V 11 bases and J 4 bases; bases outside gene matches: 2.

CDR3 region: CASRHPGLATYGYTF. In nucleotides, the CDR3 is TGTGCCAGCAGACATCCGGGACTCGCTACTTATGGCTACACCTTC. The chain combines TRBV7-2 with TRBJ1-2; D perhaps matches TRBD1 (5 bases). Trimming took 6 bases from V and 5 from J, leaving 19 bases between them. The CDR3 is 15 amino acids. Looked up from germline, CDR1 is SGHTA and CDR2 is FQGNSA.

V gene TRBV5-1 combines with J gene TRBJ2-7, with D perhaps matching TRBD1 or TRBD2 (5 bases each). The V and J ends lost 1 base and 1 base respectively, with 18 bases between them. Germline values: CDR1 SGHRS, CDR2 YFSETQ. CDR3 length: 17 amino acids. CDR3 in amino acids: CASSLNFDSRGSYEQYF. CDR3 nucleotide sequence: TGCGCCAGCAGCTTGAATTTCGACAGCCGGGGATCCTACGAGCAGTACTTC. Filled out from reference TRBV5-1 and TRBJ2-7, the complete variable domain reads KAGVTQTPRYLIKTRGQQVTLSCSPISGHRSVSWYQQTPGQGLQFLFEYFSETQRNKGNFPGRFSGRQFSNSRSEMNVSTLELGDSALYLCASSLNFDSRGSYEQYFGPGTRLTVT.

The chain employs TRBV14 and TRBJ2-3, with unresolved D. The V end lost 1 base, the J end lost 2 bases, and 16 bases lay between the germline ends. The CDR3 runs 17 residues. CDR1 and CDR2 (germline): SGHDN, FVKESK. CDR3 nucleotide sequence: TGTGCCAGCAGCCAAGGGGGTGGTAGCAGAATCACAGATACGCAGTATTTT. Translating it yields CASSQGGGSRITDTQYF.

The gene calls are TRBV6-6 and TRBJ1-5, with D possibly being TRBD1 (6 bases). Germline CDR1 and CDR2: MNHNY and SVGAGI (reference sequence). Trimming shortened V by 2 bases and J by 2 bases, and 7 bases separated the two germline ends. This CDR3 is 14 amino acids long. The CDR3 reads CASSYRTGNQPQHF. DNA for the CDR3: TGTGCCAGCAGTTACCGGACAGGCAATCAGCCCCAGCATTTT.

V and J are TRBV6-6 and TRBJ1-3; D perhaps matches TRBD1 (5 bases). CDR1 is MNHNY and CDR2 is SVGAGI in the germline V gene (reference sequence). V lost 6 bases to trimming and J lost 6 bases, with 21 bases between them. This CDR3 contains 16 residues. CDR3 region: CASRTRRAAGPNTIYF. CDR3 in DNA: TGTGCCAGCAGGACTCGGCGGGCAGCGGGGCCAAACACCATATATTTT.

About this clone itself: The sample carries other DNA sequences with the same CDR3. This chain links TRBV5-1 with TRBJ1-2, with no clear D. V shed 0 bases and J shed 2 bases, with 11 bases lying between them. CDR1 SGHRS and CDR2 YFSETQ come from the germline V gene. This CDR3 is built from 15 residues. CDR3 residues: CASSLGGAGNYGYTF. The CDR3 DNA sequence: TGCGCCAGCAGCTTGGGAGGAGCGGGGAACTATGGCTACACCTTC. The variable domain in full, with the rest retrieved from reference TRBV5-1 and TRBJ1-2, is KAGVTQTPRYLIKTRGQQVTLSCSPISGHRSVSWYQQTPGQGLQFLFEYFSETQRNKGNFPGRFSGRQFSNSRSEMNVSTLELGDSALYLCASSLGGAGNYGYTFGSGTRLTVV.

The chain combines TRBV7-7 with TRBJ2-3; perhaps TRBD2 as D (5 bases). The CDR3 has 13 residues. Between the trimmed V and J ends, which lost 6 bases and 4 bases, there was a span of 11 bases. From germline, CDR1 is SSHAT and CDR2 FNYEAQ (reference sequence). The DNA for the CDR3 is TGTGCCAGCAGTAGAGGGCTCGCAGATACGCAGTATTTT. Its translation is CASSRGLADTQYF.